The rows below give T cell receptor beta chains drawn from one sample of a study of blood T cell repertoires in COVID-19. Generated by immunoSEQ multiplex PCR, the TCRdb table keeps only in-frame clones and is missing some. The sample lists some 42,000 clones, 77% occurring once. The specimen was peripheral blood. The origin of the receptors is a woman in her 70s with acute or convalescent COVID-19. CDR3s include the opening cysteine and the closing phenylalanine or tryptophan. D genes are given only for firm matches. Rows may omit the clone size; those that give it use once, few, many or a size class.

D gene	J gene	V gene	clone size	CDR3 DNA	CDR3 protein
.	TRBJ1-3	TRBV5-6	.	TGTGCCAGCAGCGTCCGGGACTTCCAAGCCGACCCATATTTT	CASSVRDFQADPYF
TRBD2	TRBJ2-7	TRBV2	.	TGTGCCAGCAGTGAAGCCGGTTCGTGGCGGGAGGGGGACGAGCAGTACTTC	CASSEAGSWREGDEQYF
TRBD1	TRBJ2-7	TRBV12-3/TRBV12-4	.	TGTGCCAGCAGTTCGGGACAGGTAGGCGAGCAGTACTTC	CASSSGQVGEQYF
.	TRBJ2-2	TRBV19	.	TGTGCCAGTATCCGAAGTCAGGCTACATACACCGGGGAGCTGTTTTTT	CASIRSQATYTGELFF
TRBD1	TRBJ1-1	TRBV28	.	TGTGCCAGCATAAGACAGGGTAGGACTGAAGCTTTCTTT	CASIRQGRTEAFF
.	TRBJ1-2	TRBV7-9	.	TGTGCCAGCAGCCGCGAACAGGGATGGGGCTATGGCTACACCTTC	CASSREQGWGYGYTF
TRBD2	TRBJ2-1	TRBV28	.	TGTGCCAGCGGACTAGCGGGTTTCTATGAGCAGTTCTTC	CASGLAGFYEQFF
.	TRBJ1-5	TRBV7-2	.	TGTGCCAGCAGCTTAGACTTTACTAGCCAGCCCCAGCATTTT	CASSLDFTSQPQHF
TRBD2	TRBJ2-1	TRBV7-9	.	TGTGCCAGCAGCTTAGCCGGGGGGATCAATGAGCAGTTCTTC	CASSLAGGINEQFF
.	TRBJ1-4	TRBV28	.	TGTGCCAGCAGTTTTTCAGGGGTTGCTAATGAAAAACTGTTTTTT	CASSFSGVANEKLFF
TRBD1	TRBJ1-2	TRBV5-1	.	TGCGCCAGCAGCATTGGACAGGGGGCTGTTGGCTACACCTTC	CASSIGQGAVGYTF
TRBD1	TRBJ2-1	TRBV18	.	TGTGCCAGCTCCTCGACAGGGTTCGCTTCCTACAATGAGCAGTTCTTC	CASSSTGFASYNEQFF
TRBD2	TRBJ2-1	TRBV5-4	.	TGTGCCAGCAGCCTGGGACTAGCGGGGGGGAATTACAATGAGCAGTTCTTC	CASSLGLAGGNYNEQFF
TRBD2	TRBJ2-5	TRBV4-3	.	TGCGCCAGCAGCCAAGATCTAAGTCTAGCGGGGGGGTGGACCCAGTACTTC	CASSQDLSLAGGWTQYF
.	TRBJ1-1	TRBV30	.	TGTGCCTGGGGGCTGAGCGCCAACACTGAAGCTTTCTTT	CAWGLSANTEAFF
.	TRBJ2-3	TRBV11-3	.	TGTGCCAGCAGTCGGGATAGTGCAGGGGCGAGCACAGATACGCAGTATTTT	CASSRDSAGASTDTQYF
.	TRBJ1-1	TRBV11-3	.	TGTGCCAGCAGCGGTCGGGACACGGAGGCTTTCTTT	CASSGRDTEAFF
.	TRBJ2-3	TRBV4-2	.	TGTGCCAGCAGACTCCGTTATGGGACACCAGGTCAAGGAGATACGCAGTATTTT	CASRLRYGTPGQGDTQYF
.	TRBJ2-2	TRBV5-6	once	TGTGCCAGCAGCTTCCATCCTGGACAGCGCACCGGGGAGCTGTTTTTT	CASSFHPGQRTGELFF
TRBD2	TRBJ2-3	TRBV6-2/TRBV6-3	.	TGTGCCAGCAGCCCGGGAGGGACCCAAGATACGCAGTATTTT	CASSPGGTQDTQYF
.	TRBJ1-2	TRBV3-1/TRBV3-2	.	TGTGCCAGCAGCCACGGGGAGCTTGGCTACACCTTC	CASSHGELGYTF
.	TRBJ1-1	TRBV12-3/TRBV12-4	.	TGTGCCAGCAGTTTGGGCAGGGGTGAAGCTTTCTTT	CASSLGRGEAFF
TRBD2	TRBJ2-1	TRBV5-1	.	TGCGCCAGCAGCTTGGGACTAGCGGGGGTCAATGAGCAGTTCTTC	CASSLGLAGVNEQFF
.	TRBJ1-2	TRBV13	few	TGTGCCAGCAGCTTATCGGGGGACTATGGCTACACCTTC	CASSLSGDYGYTF
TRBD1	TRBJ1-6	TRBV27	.	TGTGCCAGCAGTTTAGGGACAGGGGCGCAACCCCTCCACTTT	CASSLGTGAQPLHF
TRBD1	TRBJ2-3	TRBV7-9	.	TGTGCCAGCAGCTTAACGACAGGGGTGCTCACAGATACGCAGTATTTT	CASSLTTGVLTDTQYF
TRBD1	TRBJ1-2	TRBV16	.	TGTGCCAGCAGCCAACGCACCGGGACAGGGAGTTATGGCTACACCTTC	CASSQRTGTGSYGYTF
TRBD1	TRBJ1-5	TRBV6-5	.	TGTGCCAGCAGTTACCCGGACAGGGGGCTCCAGCCCCAGCATTTT	CASSYPDRGLQPQHF
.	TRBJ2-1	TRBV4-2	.	TGTGCCAGCAGCCAAGTGACGGGGGGCCTCGACAATGAGCAGTTCTTC	CASSQVTGGLDNEQFF
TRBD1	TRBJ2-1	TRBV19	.	TGTGCCGCCGGGACAGGGAGATCCTACAATGAGCAGTTCTTC	CAAGTGRSYNEQFF
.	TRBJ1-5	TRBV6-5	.	TGTGCCAGCACCCTGGGGAGCGTTGGCAATCAGCCCCAGCATTTT	CASTLGSVGNQPQHF
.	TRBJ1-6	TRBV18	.	TGTGCCAGCTCACCCGTGGGAGGGGAGGATTCACCCCTCCACTTT	CASSPVGGEDSPLHF
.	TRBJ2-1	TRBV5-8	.	TGTGCCAGCAGCTTGCAGGGGAGAACGTACAATGAGCAGTTCTTC	CASSLQGRTYNEQFF
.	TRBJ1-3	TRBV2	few	TGTGCCAGAAAGGAGGGAAGGGGAAACACCATATATTTT	CARKEGRGNTIYF
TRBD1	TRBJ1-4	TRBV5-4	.	TGTGCCAGCAGCGTCAGGGGGCCCGCGAATGAAAAACTGTTTTTT	CASSVRGPANEKLFF
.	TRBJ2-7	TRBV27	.	TGTGCCAGCAGTTTTCAGTTAGGGGGCTCCTACGAGCAGTACTTC	CASSFQLGGSYEQYF
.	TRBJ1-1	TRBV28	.	TGTGCCAGCCACAGGGCCCACTCTGAAGCTTTCTTT	CASHRAHSEAFF
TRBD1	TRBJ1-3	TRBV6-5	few	TGTGCCAGCAGCGGGGGACAGGGAGGAGGAAACACCATATATTTT	CASSGGQGGGNTIYF
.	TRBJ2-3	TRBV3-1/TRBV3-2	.	TGTGCCAGCGCCCGGGGTGATACGCAGTATTTT	CASARGDTQYF
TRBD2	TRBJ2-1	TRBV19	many	TGTGCCAGTAGTATGGCCCAGCGGGAATACAATGAGCAGTTCTTC	CASSMAQREYNEQFF
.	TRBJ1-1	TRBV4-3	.	TGCGCCAGCAGCCAACAAGGGACAAAAGGTGATGAAGCTTTCTTT	CASSQQGTKGDEAFF
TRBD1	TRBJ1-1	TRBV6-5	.	TGTGCCAGCACGTTTAATACAGGGGGCAGGACTGAAGCTTTCTTT	CASTFNTGGRTEAFF
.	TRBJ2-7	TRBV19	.	TGTGCCAGTACCGCCAGGGGAAACTATTGGGAGCAGTACTTC	CASTARGNYWEQYF
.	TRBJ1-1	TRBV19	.	TGTGCCAGTAGTGTACAGGGTACTGGCACTGAAGCTTTCTTT	CASSVQGTGTEAFF
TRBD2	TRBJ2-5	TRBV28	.	TGTGCCAGTCGGACTAGCGGGTTGGAGACCCAGTACTTC	CASRTSGLETQYF
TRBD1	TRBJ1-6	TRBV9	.	TGTGCCAGCACCCCGGGACAGCCTAATTCACCCCTCCACTTT	CASTPGQPNSPLHF
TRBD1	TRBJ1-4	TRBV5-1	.	TGCGCCAGCAGCCAGGGACAGAGCGTCAATGAAAAACTGTTTTTT	CASSQGQSVNEKLFF
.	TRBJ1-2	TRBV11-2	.	TGTGCCAGCAGCTTCCCTGGACTGAATGGCTACACCTTC	CASSFPGLNGYTF
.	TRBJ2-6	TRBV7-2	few	TGTGCCAGCAGCCCCCAGGGCAGCAGCTCTGGGGCCAACGTCCTGACTTTC	CASSPQGSSSGANVLTF
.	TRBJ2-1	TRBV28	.	TGTGCCAGCAGCCGGGAGATCCATGAGCAGTTCTTC	CASSREIHEQFF
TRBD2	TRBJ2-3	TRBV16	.	TGTGCCAGCAGCGCCACTAGCGGTAGCACAGATACGCAGTATTTT	CASSATSGSTDTQYF
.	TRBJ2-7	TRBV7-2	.	TGTGCCAGCAGCTCCGACTACGCCTACGAGCAGTACTTC	CASSSDYAYEQYF
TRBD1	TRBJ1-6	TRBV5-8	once	TGTGCCAGCAGCTTGATACGGACAGGGGGCCGTTCACCCCTCCACTTT	CASSLIRTGGRSPLHF
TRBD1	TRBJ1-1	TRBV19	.	TGTGCCAGTAGTATCAATGGACAGGGGAACACTGAAGCTTTCTTT	CASSINGQGNTEAFF
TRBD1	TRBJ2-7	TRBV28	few	TGTGCCAGCAGGCGGGACAGGAGCTCCTACGAGCAGTACTTC	CASRRDRSSYEQYF